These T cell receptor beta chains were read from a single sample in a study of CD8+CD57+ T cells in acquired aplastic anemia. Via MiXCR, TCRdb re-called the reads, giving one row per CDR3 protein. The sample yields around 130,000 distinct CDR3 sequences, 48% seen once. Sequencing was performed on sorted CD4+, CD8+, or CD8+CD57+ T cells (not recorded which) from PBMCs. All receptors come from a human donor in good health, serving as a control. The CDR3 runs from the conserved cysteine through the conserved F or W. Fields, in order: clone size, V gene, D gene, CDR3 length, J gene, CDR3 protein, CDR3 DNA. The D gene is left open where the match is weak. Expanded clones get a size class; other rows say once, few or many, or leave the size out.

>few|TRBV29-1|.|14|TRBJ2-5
CSVGPTGGGETQYF
TGCAGCGTAGGGCCCACGGGGGGCGGGGAGACCCAGTACTTC
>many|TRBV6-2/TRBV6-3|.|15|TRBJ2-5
CASSYLSGQRETQYF
TGTGCCAGCAGTTACTTATCGGGCCAGAGGGAGACCCAGTACTTC
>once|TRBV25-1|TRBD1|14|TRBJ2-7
CASSGDRHAYEQYF
TGTGCCAGCAGTGGGGACAGACATGCCTACGAGCAGTACTTC
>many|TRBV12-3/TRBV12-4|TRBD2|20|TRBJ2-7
CASSLLGRGLAGASSYEQYF
TGTGCCAGCAGTTTATTGGGGCGGGGACTAGCGGGTGCTAGCTCCTACGAGCAGTACTTC
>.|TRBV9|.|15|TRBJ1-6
CASSVDPEYNSPLHF
TGTGCCAGCAGCGTAGATCCAGAATATAATTCACCCCTCCACTTT
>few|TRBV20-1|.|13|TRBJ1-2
CSATSRVNDGYTF
TGCAGTGCTACTTCCAGGGTCAATGATGGCTACACCTTC
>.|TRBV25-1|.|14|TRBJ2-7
CASSGTHLGYEQYF
TGTGCCAGCAGTGGGACGCATTTGGGGTACGAGCAGTACTTC
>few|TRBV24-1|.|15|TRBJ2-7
CATSDTRDATYEQYF
TGTGCCACCAGTGATACCCGGGACGCTACCTACGAGCAGTACTTC
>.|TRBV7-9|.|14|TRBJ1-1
CASSLGVAYTEAFF
TGTGCCAGCAGCTTAGGAGTGGCCTACACTGAAGCTTTCTTT
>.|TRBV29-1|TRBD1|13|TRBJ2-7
CSVRTGGGQGKYF
TGCAGCGTTCGGACCGGGGGGGGACAGGGGAAATACTTC
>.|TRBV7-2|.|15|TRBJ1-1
CASSLTDTSSTEAFF
TGTGCCAGCAGCTTAACGGACACTTCCTCCACTGAAGCTTTCTTT
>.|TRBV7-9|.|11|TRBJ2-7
CASSLAQVQYF
TGTGCCAGCAGCTTAGCACAGGTGCAGTACTTC
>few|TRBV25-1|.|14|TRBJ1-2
CASSEVGRTYGYTF
TGTGCCAGCAGTGAAGTAGGACGGACCTATGGCTACACCTTC
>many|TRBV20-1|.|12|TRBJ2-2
CSVTENTGELFF
TGCAGTGTGACGGAGAACACCGGGGAGCTGTTTTTT
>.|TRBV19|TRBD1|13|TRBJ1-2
CASRGTGVNGYTF
TGTGCCAGTAGGGGGACAGGGGTGAACGGCTACACCTTC
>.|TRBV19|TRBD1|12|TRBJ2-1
CASSNRGNEQFF
TGTGCCAGTAGTAACAGGGGTAATGAGCAGTTCTTC
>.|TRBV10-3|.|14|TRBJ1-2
CAISEGSGFYGYTF
TGTGCCATCAGTGAGGGGTCAGGGTTCTATGGCTACACCTTC
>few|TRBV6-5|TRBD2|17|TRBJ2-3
CASSYSGSGGPSDTQYF
TGTGCCAGCAGTTACTCGGGTAGCGGGGGGCCTTCGGATACGCAGTATTTT
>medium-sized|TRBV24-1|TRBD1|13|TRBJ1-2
CATRRQGNYGYTF
TGTGCCACCAGAAGACAGGGAAACTATGGCTACACCTTC
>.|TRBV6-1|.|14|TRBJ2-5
CASNGRGHEETQYF
TGTGCCAGCAACGGGCGGGGGCACGAAGAGACCCAGTACTTC
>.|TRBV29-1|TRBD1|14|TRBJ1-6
CSVTMGQNNSPLHF
TGCAGCGTTACAATGGGACAGAATAATTCACCCCTCCACTTT
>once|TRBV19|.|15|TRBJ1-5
CASRLGQHSNQPQHF
TGTGCCAGTAGGTTGGGACAACATAGCAATCAGCCCCAGCATTTT
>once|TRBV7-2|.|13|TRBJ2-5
CASSQGGGETQYF
TGTGCCAGCAGTCAAGGGGGGGGAGAGACCCAGTACTTC
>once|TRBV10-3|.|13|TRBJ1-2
CAISRTALDGYTF
TGTGCCATCAGCCGTACAGCGTTAGATGGCTACACCTTC
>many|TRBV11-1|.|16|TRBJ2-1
CASSPFRDSLYNEQFF
TGTGCCAGCAGTCCCTTCCGGGACTCCTTGTACAATGAGCAGTTCTTC
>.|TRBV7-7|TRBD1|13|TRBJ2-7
CASEGTGRYEQYF
TGTGCCAGCGAAGGGACAGGGCGGTACGAGCAGTACTTC
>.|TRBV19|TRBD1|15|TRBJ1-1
CASSSPRGLDTEAFF
TGTGCCAGTAGTAGCCCCAGGGGGCTGGATACTGAAGCTTTCTTT
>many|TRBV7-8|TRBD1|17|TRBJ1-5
CASSPGGQGASNQPQHF
TGTGCCAGCAGCCCGGGGGGACAGGGTGCGAGCAATCAGCCCCAGCATTTT
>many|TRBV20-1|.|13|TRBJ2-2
CSARDGVTGELFF
TGCAGTGCTAGAGATGGGGTCACCGGGGAGCTGTTTTTT
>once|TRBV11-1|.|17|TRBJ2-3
CASSHLGRGGHTDTQYF
TGTGCCAGCAGCCACCTCGGAAGGGGGGGACACACAGATACGCAGTATTTT
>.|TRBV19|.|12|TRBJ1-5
CASSRQNQPQHF
TGTGCCAGTAGTCGACAAAATCAGCCCCAGCATTTT
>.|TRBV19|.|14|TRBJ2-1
CATKQGPISNEQFF
TGTGCCACAAAACAGGGCCCTATTAGCAATGAGCAGTTCTTC
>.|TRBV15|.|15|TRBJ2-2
CATSSRATNTGELFF
TGTGCCACCAGCAGTCGCGCCACGAACACCGGGGAGCTGTTTTTT
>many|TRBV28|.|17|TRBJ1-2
CASSLGGGMSRAYGYTF
TGTGCCAGCAGTTTAGGGGGAGGTATGTCCCGAGCTTATGGCTACACCTTC
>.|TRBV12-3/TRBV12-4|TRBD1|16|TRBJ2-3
CASSPWDREYRDTQYF
TGTGCCAGCAGTCCTTGGGACAGGGAATATAGAGATACGCAGTATTTT
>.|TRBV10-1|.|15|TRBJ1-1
CASSGGGGADTEAFF
TGCGCCAGCAGTGGAGGTGGGGGGGCGGACACTGAAGCTTTCTTT
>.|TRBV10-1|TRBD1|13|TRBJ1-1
CASNQGVGTEAFF
TGCGCCAGCAACCAGGGGGTAGGAACTGAAGCTTTCTTT